One sample yielded the 21 T cell receptor beta chains listed below, sequenced in a study of T cell repertoires in cytomegalovirus infection. MiXCR, run by TCRdb on the reads, gives a single entry per CDR3 protein. The sample holds 95,000 to 150,000 distinct CDR3 sequences, about 32% seen once. Their recognized antigens are unknown. The sample was CD8+ T cells from cultured PBMCs, taken from culture after CMV antigen stimulation. The source of these receptors is a human donor in good health (CMV status not recorded). Some clones in this sample may be carry-over from other donors' samples.

This clonotype occurred many times. The chain has TRBV4-2 and TRBJ1-5; D is unresolved. V lost 3 bases and J lost 2, with 11 bases in between. Germline CDR1 and CDR2: LGHNA and YNFKEQ. The CDR3 loop spans 15 amino acids. CDR3: CASSQVGWGNQPQHF. CDR3 in DNA: TGTGCCAGCAGCCAGGTTGGATGGGGCAATCAGCCCCAGCATTTT.

The gene calls are TRBV20-1 and TRBJ1-6, with 8 bases identical to TRBD1. Germline CDR1 reads DFQATT; CDR2 reads SNEGSKA (reference sequence). The CDR3 is 16 residues long. V gave up 5 bases and J gave up 7 bases; unmatched junction bases: 13. CDR3 loop: CSAGTGQAPPNSPLHF. The DNA for the CDR3 is TGCAGTGCTGGGACAGGACAGGCTCCGCCAAATTCACCCCTCCACTTT.

This clonotype was recorded many times. This chain links TRBV7-2 with TRBJ2-7; 9 bases align to TRBD2. Trimming cost V 6 bases and J 3 bases; bases outside gene matches: 6. This CDR3 contains 14 residues. In germline, CDR1 is SGHTA, CDR2 FQGNSA. The CDR3 region has the DNA TGTGCCAGCAGGAAGACTAGCGGAAACTACGAGCAGTACTTC. It yields the protein CASRKTSGNYEQYF.

J is TRBJ1-5 and V is TRBV27; TRBD1 might be the D (5 bases). V shed 7 bases and J shed 0 bases, with 7 bases lying between them. Per germline, CDR1 MNHEY and CDR2 SMNVEV (reference sequence). The CDR3 sequence is 13 residues long. The CDR3 DNA is TGTGCCAGCAAGGGGTCTAGCAATCAGCCCCAGCATTTT. Amino acids: CASKGSSNQPQHF.

In this sample, this clonotype turned up a few times. The rearrangement uses TRBV7-9 and TRBJ2-3; D unresolved. Germline V gives CDR1 SEHNR, CDR2 FQNEAQ (reference sequence). V gave up 1 base and J gave up 4 bases, with 12 bases separating them. CDR3 length: 15 residues. As DNA, the CDR3 is TGTGCCAGCAGCTTAGTGGAGTGGGCATCAGATACGCAGTATTTT. Translation gives CASSLVEWASDTQYF. The whole variable domain, filled in from reference TRBV7-9 and TRBJ2-3, reads DTGVSQNPRHKITKRGQNVTFRCDPISEHNRLYWYRQTLGQGPEFLTYFQNEAQLEKSRLLSDRFSAERPKGSFSTLEIQRTEQGDSAMYLCASSLVEWASDTQYFGPGTRLTVL.

This clonotype has only a few counts. The chain uses TRBV27 and TRBJ2-7; 7 bases match TRBD1. J gave up 2 bases and V 6 bases, and 7 bases lay outside the gene matches. Germline assignment: CDR1 MNHEY and CDR2 SMNVEV (reference sequence). This CDR3 is 14 amino acids long. CDR3 loop: CASSAEGAAYEQYF. The DNA of the CDR3 is TGTGCCAGCAGCGCAGAGGGGGCTGCCTACGAGCAGTACTTC.

CDR3 nucleotides: TGTGCCAGCAGTTTCGGCAGAACTGAAGCTTTCTTT. Translated: CASSFGRTEAFF. The V gene is TRBV12-3 or TRBV12-4, the J gene TRBJ1-1; D call uncertain. The CDR3 length is 12 residues. The V gene lost 3 bases and the J gene lost 5 bases, with 7 bases spanning the gap.

This clonotype showed up just a few times. V is TRBV6-2 or TRBV6-3 and J is TRBJ1-5; no definite D call. From germline, CDR1 is MNHEY and CDR2 SVGEGT. V dropped 6 bases and J dropped 0 bases, with 15 bases sitting between them. The CDR3 extends over 16 amino acids. As DNA, the CDR3 is TGTGCCAGCAGCCCAGGAGGACGGGTTAGCAATCAGCCCCAGCATTTT. The encoded protein is CASSPGGRVSNQPQHF.

In this sample, this clonotype turned up a few times. V and J are TRBV7-6 and TRBJ1-1, with a possible D match to TRBD1 (5 bases). The CDR3 spans 15 residues. The V and J ends lost 6 bases and 3 bases respectively, with 17 bases between them. The germline gives CDR1 SGHVS, CDR2 FNYEAQ. This CDR3 is CASSPNPRVDTEAFF. The CDR3 coding sequence is TGTGCCAGCAGTCCGAATCCCAGGGTAGACACTGAAGCTTTCTTT.

This clonotype has more than one count but fewer than ten. V is TRBV4-3 and J is TRBJ2-5; TRBD2 matches 8 bases. Germline trimming cut 0 bases from V and 1 base from J; bases unmatched to any gene: 7. Germline V gene lookup returns CDR1 LGHNA and CDR2 YSLEER. This CDR3 has 17 amino acids. The CDR3 sequence is CASSQDRGGGPQETQYF. The CDR3 DNA reads as TGCGCCAGCAGCCAAGATCGGGGCGGGGGGCCCCAAGAGACCCAGTACTTC.

This sequence joins TRBV20-1 and TRBJ2-3; TRBD1 might be the D (6 bases). This CDR3 has 16 residues. Per germline, CDR1 DFQATT and CDR2 SNEGSKA (reference sequence). The V and J ends lost 5 bases and 3 bases respectively, with 21 bases between them. CDR3 sequence: CSAGSDRSLDTDTQYF. DNA of the CDR3: TGCAGTGCTGGTTCGGACAGAAGTTTGGATACAGATACGCAGTATTTT.

There are many counts of this clonotype. This chain connects TRBV7-2 to TRBJ1-2, with 8 bases identical to TRBD1. The germline V gene encodes CDR1 SGHTA and CDR2 FQGNSA. The CDR3 has 17 amino acids. With 5 bases clipped from V and 7 bases from J, the junction kept 18 bases outside the gene matches. The CDR3 region has the DNA TGTGCCAGCAGCCCGCCGAGGGCAGGGGGCGCTTTAGGTGGCTACACCTTC. Translated: CASSPPRAGGALGGYTF.

This clonotype appeared many times. The chain has TRBV7-8 and TRBJ1-1; 7 bases map to TRBD1. The CDR3 spans 14 residues. V gave up 1 base and J gave up 7 bases; unmatched junction bases: 6. Germline lookup yields CDR1 SGHVS and CDR2 FQNEAQ. In DNA form, the CDR3 reads TGTGCCAGCAGCTTAGGTCAGGGGGTAGGTGAAGCTTTCTTT. Encoded protein: CASSLGQGVGEAFF.

This clonotype was counted many times. The chain joins TRBV4-1 to TRBJ1-2, with a weak D call TRBD1 (5 bases). Germline lookup yields CDR1 MGHRA and CDR2 YSYEKL. This CDR3 comprises 15 residues. V was pared by 0 bases and J by 3 bases, with 11 bases between. The CDR3 DNA reads as TGCGCCAGCAGCCAAGAGTCACGCAGGGACTATGGCTACACCTTC. Encoded protein: CASSQESRRDYGYTF.

This clonotype was detected ten times or more. CDR3 in amino acids: CASSQDVAGEYTGELFF. The CDR3 coding sequence is TGCGCCAGCAGCCAAGATGTAGCGGGGGAGTACACCGGGGAGCTGTTTTTT. The chain couples TRBV4-3 to TRBJ2-2; 9 nucleotides agree with TRBD2. CDR3 length equals 17 residues. The germline V gene encodes CDR1 LGHNA and CDR2 YSLEER. The ends lost 0 bases at V and 3 bases at J; junction bases unmatched: 5.

The V gene is TRBV2, the J gene TRBJ2-1; D is unclear. CDR3 length: 12 amino acids. The germline gives CDR1 SNHLY, CDR2 FYNNEI. The V and J ends lost 3 bases and 8 bases respectively, with 8 bases between them. The CDR3 region has the DNA TGTGCCAGCAGTGACGGCCGGGATGAGCAGTTCTTC. Translating gives CASSDGRDEQFF.

This clonotype was recorded many times. This chain uses TRBV7-2 with TRBJ2-5; 11 bases map to TRBD1. The germline gives CDR1 SGHTA, CDR2 FQGNSA. CDR3 size: 15 residues. The junction had 3 bases not matched to a gene; V was cut back by 1 base and J by 5 bases. Here the CDR3 DNA reads TGTGCCAGCAGCTTAGGCGGACAGGGGGCTGAGACCCAGTACTTC. Amino acid sequence: CASSLGGQGAETQYF.

This clonotype came up a few times. The chain employs TRBV5-1 and TRBJ2-3; the match to TRBD1 covers 9 bases. Germline CDR1 is SGHRS and CDR2 is YFSETQ. V was clipped by 4 bases and J by 4 bases; unmatched bases: 7. This CDR3 is 15 amino acids long. For the CDR3, the DNA is TGCGCCAGCAGCCCGGGACAGGGTCGCGCAGATACGCAGTATTTT. Residues: CASSPGQGRADTQYF.

The chain links TRBV6-1 to TRBJ1-4; maybe TRBD1 (5 bases). The CDR3 contains 15 residues. The germline CDR1 and CDR2 sequences are MNHNS and SASEGT. The ends were cut back, 3 bases at V and 8 bases at J, with 16 bases in the middle. In nucleotides, the CDR3 is TGTGCCAGCAGTGACACCGGGAAGGAGGGGGAAAAACTGTTTTTT. Translation gives CASSDTGKEGEKLFF.

The chain is built from TRBV12-3 or TRBV12-4 and TRBJ2-3; the D is unclear. The CDR3 covers 14 residues. Trimming pared 5 bases from V and 2 bases from J, leaving 11 bases between. CDR3 in amino acids: CASSLSDATDTQYF. The CDR3 nucleotides are TGTGCCAGCAGTCTAAGTGACGCCACAGATACGCAGTATTTT.

This clonotype was picked up a small number of times. J is TRBJ1-2 and V is TRBV4-1, with D uncertain. Per the germline V gene, CDR1 is MGHRA and CDR2 is YSYEKL. The V and J ends lost 0 bases and 3 bases respectively, with 14 bases between them. The CDR3 length is 16 residues. The CDR3 loop is CASSQEGIGLDYGYTF. DNA for the CDR3: TGCGCCAGCAGCCAAGAAGGCATAGGATTGGACTATGGCTACACCTTC.